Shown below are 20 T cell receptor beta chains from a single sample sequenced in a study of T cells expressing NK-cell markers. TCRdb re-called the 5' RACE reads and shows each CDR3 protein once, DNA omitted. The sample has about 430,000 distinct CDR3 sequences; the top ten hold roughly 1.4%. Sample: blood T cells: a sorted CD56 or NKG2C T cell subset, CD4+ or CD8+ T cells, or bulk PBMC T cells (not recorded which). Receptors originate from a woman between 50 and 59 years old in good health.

This CDR3 is CASSSLAEDGRGTQYF. This chain connects TRBV28 to TRBJ2-5; TCRdb's assignment of TRBD2 cannot be checked, as there is no DNA. This CDR3 comprises 16 residues. CDR1 is MDHEN, CDR2 SYDVKM, per germline.

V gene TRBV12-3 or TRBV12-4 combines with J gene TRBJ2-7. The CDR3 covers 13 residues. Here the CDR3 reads CASRAGTSYEQYF.

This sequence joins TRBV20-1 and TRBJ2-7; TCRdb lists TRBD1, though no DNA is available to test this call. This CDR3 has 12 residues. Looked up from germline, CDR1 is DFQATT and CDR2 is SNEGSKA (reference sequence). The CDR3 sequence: CSGGGTIYEQYF.

CDR3: CASSSERDSSYEQYF. This sequence joins TRBV12-3 or TRBV12-4 and TRBJ2-7; TCRdb's assignment of TRBD1 cannot be checked, as there is no DNA. This CDR3 contains 15 residues.

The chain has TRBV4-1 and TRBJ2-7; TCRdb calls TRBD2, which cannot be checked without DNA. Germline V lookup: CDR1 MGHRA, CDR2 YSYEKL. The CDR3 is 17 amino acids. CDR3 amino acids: CASSQDPLAAPRNEQYF.

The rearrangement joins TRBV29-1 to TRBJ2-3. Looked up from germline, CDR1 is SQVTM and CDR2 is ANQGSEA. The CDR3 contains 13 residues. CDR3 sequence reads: CSVEETATDTQYF.

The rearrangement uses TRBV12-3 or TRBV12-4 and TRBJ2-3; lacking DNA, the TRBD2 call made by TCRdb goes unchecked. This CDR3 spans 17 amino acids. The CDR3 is CASSGLAGGASTDTQYF.

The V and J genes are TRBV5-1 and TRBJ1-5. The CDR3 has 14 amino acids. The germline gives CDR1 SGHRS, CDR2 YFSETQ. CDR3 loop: CASSLGGIGQPQHF.

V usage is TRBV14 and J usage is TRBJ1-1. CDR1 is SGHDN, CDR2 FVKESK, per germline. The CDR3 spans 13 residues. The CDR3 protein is CASSQDLAAEAFF.

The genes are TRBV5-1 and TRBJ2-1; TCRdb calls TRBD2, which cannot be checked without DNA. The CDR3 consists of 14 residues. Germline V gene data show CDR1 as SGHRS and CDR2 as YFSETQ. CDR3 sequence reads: CASSREVLAGWWFF.

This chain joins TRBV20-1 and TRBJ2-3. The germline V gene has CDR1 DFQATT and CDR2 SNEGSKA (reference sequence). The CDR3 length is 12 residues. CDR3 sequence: CSARGPEFIGYF.

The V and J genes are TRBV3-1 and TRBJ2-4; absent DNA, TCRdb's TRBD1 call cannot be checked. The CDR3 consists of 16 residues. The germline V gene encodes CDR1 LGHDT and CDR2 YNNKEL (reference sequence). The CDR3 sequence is CASSRRRVGQVDIQYF. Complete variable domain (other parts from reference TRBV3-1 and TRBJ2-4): DTAVSQTPKYLVTQMGNDKSIKCEQNLGHDTMYWYKQDSKKFLKIMFSYNNKELIINETVPNRFSPKSPDKAHLNLHINSLELGDSAVYFCASSRRRVGQVDIQYFGAGTRLSVL.

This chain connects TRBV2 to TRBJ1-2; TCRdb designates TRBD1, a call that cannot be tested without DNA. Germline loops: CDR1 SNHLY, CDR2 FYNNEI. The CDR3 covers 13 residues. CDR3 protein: CASRGQGIYGYTF.

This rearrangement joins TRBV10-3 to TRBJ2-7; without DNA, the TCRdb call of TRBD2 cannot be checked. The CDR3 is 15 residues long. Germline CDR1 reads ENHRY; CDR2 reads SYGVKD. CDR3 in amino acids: CAISATSGRDIEQYF.

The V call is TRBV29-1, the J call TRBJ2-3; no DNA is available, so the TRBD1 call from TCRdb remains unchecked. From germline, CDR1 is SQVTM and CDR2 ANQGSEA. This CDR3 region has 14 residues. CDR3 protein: CSSPGVREADTQYF.

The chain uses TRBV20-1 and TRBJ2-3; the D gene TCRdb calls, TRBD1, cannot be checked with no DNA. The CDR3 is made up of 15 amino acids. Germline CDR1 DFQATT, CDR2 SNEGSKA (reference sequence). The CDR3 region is CSAGTRSGPTDTQYF.

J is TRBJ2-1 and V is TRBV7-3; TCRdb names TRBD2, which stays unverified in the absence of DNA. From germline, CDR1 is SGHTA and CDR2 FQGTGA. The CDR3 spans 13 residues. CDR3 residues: CASSLTTSSEQFF.

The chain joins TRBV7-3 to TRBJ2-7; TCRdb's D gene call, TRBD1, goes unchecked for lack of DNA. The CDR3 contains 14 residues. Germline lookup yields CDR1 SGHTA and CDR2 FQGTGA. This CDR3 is CASSRDLGVGEQYF.

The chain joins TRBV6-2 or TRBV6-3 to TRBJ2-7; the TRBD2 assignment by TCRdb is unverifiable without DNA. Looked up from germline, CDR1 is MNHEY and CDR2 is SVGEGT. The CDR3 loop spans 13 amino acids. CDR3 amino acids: CASSLSGAYEQYF.

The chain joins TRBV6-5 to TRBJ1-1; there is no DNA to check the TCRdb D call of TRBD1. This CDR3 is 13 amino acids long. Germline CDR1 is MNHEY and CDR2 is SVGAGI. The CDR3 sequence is CASKPGQDPEAFF.